Presented here are 23 T cell receptor beta chains from one specimen sequenced in a study of T cells and copy number aberrations in small-cell lung cancer. The protocol was immunoSEQ multiplex PCR, while the TCRdb copy is restricted to in-frame clones and leaves out a portion. Of more than 6,500 clones in the sample, roughly three quarters were seen once. The sequenced material came from normal tissue next to the tumor. The source is a woman between 65 and 79 years old with small cell lung cancer. Some clones in this sample may be carry-over from other donors' samples.

The gene calls are TRBV30 and TRBJ2-3; TRBD2 agrees at 9 bases. The length of the CDR3 is 16 residues. With V trimmed by 0 bases and J by 1 base, 5 bases remained unmatched. Looked up from germline, CDR1 is GTSNPN and CDR2 is SVGIG (reference sequence). CDR3 bases: TGTGCCTGGAGTGTCGGATTAGCGGGAGGCACAGATACGCAGTATTTT. The encoded protein is CAWSVGLAGGTDTQYF.

The chain combines TRBV14 with TRBJ1-4, with D perhaps matching TRBD1 (5 bases). The CDR3 is made up of 14 amino acids. Deletions cut 1 base from V and 8 bases from J, with 11 bases between. Germline CDR1 is SGHDN and CDR2 is FVKESK. The CDR3 loop is CASSQVGGEEKLFF. Here the CDR3 DNA reads TGTGCCAGCAGCCAAGTTGGGGGGGAGGAAAAACTGTTTTTT.

The chain couples TRBV4-2 to TRBJ2-7; 10 nucleotides agree with TRBD2. The CDR3 contains 16 residues. J was trimmed by 0 bases and V by 1 base; bases with no gene match: 3. Germline values: CDR1 LGHNA, CDR2 YNFKEQ. The CDR3 DNA reads as TGTGCCAGCAGCCAAGGGACTAGCGGTTTCTCCTACGAGCAGTACTTC. It codes for CASSQGTSGFSYEQYF.

The chain combines TRBV5-1 with TRBJ2-7; TRBD1 matches 9 bases. This CDR3 is 14 amino acids long. CDR1 SGHRS and CDR2 YFSETQ come from the germline V gene. The ends lost 0 bases at V and 6 bases at J; junction bases unmatched: 4. In nucleotides, the CDR3 is TGCGCCAGCAGCTTGGACGGACAGGGGAGCGAGCAGTACTTC. Translating gives CASSLDGQGSEQYF.

The J gene is TRBJ2-1, the V gene TRBV4-1; TRBD2 is a possible D gene (5 bases). CDR3 length: 12 residues. The V gene lost 0 bases and the J gene lost 15 bases, with 12 bases spanning the gap. Germline CDR1 MGHRA, CDR2 YSYEKL. CDR3 nucleotide sequence: TGCGCCAGCAGCCAAGATGGGCGGGCCCGGTTCTTC. Residues: CASSQDGRARFF.

J is TRBJ2-1 and V is TRBV6-6, with 7 nucleotides matching TRBD2. This CDR3 comprises 14 residues. Germline CDR1 MNHNY, CDR2 SVGAGI (reference sequence). Losses at the gene ends were 5 bases for V and 8 bases for J; bases not matched to a gene: 9. This chain's CDR3 is CASSIPGLSDEQFF. The CDR3 DNA sequence: TGTGCCAGCAGTATTCCGGGACTATCGGATGAGCAGTTCTTC.

J is TRBJ2-2 and V is TRBV4-1, with D possibly matching TRBD2 (5 bases). Germline-derived CDR1 and CDR2 are MGHRA and YSYEKL. V was shortened by 0 bases and J by 0 bases, with 11 bases between the two germline ends. There are 17 residues in the CDR3. CDR3 nucleotides: TGCGCCAGCAGCCAAGACCTGGCGGGCGCGAACACCGGGGAGCTGTTTTTT. This codes for CASSQDLAGANTGELFF.

V is TRBV28 and J is TRBJ1-1; the D gene is possibly TRBD1 (6 bases). Trimming left V 6 bases short and J 9 bases short, with 14 bases between. Germline assignment: CDR1 MDHEN and CDR2 SYDVKM. CDR3 size: 12 residues. The CDR3 spells CASSQGQSQAFF. The DNA for the CDR3 is TGTGCCAGCAGCCAAGGACAGTCCCAAGCTTTCTTT.

V usage is TRBV7-3 and J usage is TRBJ2-1, with a tentative D call TRBD2 (6 bases). The V end was cut by 0 bases, the J end by 0 bases, with 12 bases between. The CDR3 loop spans 17 amino acids. Per germline, CDR1 SGHTA and CDR2 FQGTGA. Written as DNA, the CDR3 is TGTGCCAGCAGCTTAACGGGGGGAGCGAGCTCCTACAATGAGCAGTTCTTC. It specifies CASSLTGGASSYNEQFF.

This chain's CDR3 is CASSIISNTGELFF. CDR3 bases: TGTGCCAGCAGCATCATCTCGAACACCGGGGAGCTGTTTTTT. The J gene is TRBJ2-2, the V gene TRBV7-3, with D uncertain. V dropped 5 bases and J dropped 0 bases, with 7 bases sitting between them. Germline V lookup: CDR1 SGHTA, CDR2 FQGTGA. This CDR3 has 14 amino acids.

This chain joins TRBV19 and TRBJ2-3; D ambiguous. CDR3 length equals 18 residues. Germline-derived CDR1 and CDR2 are LNHDA and SQIVND (reference sequence). V was pared by 2 bases and J by 3 bases, with 21 bases between. In DNA, the CDR3 is TGTGCCAGTAGTATAATTTCGCCGGGCCCGAGTCGTACAGATACGCAGTATTTT. This gives the protein CASSIISPGPSRTDTQYF.

This clone was picked up one time. The rearrangement links TRBV6-4 to TRBJ2-3, with D unresolved. Per germline, CDR1 MRHNA and CDR2 SNTAGT. The CDR3 loop spans 11 amino acids. V was cut by 7 bases and J by 6 bases, with 8 bases left in between. CDR3 amino acids: CASMITDTQYF. CDR3 DNA sequence: TGTGCCAGCATGATTACGGATACGCAGTATTTT.

The chain employs TRBV28 and TRBJ2-2; D is undetermined. Germline V gene data show CDR1 as MDHEN and CDR2 as SYDVKM. This CDR3 spans 12 amino acids. V was cut by 1 base and J by 6 bases, with 3 bases left in between. The CDR3 nucleotides read TGTGCCAGCAGTTTATTTTCCGGGGAGCTGTTTTTT. Protein sequence: CASSLFSGELFF.

The gene calls are TRBV2 and TRBJ2-3; no clear D gene. The CDR3 spans 13 residues. Trimming pared 0 bases from V and 9 bases from J, leaving 10 bases between. Germline V lookup: CDR1 SNHLY, CDR2 FYNNEI. This chain's CDR3 is CASSEAQRLTQYF. CDR3 in DNA: TGTGCCAGCAGTGAAGCGCAAAGATTAACGCAGTATTTT.

Comments on this clone: Distinct nucleotide sequences in the sample also encode this CDR3. The J gene is TRBJ2-7, the V gene TRBV18, with 8 bases lining up with TRBD1. CDR3 length: 14 residues. J lost 3 bases, V lost 0 bases, and 1 base had no gene match. The germline V gene encodes CDR1 KGHSH and CDR2 LQKENI. The CDR3 here is CASSPPDRDYEQYF. The CDR3 DNA sequence: TGTGCCAGCTCACCACCGGACAGGGACTACGAGCAGTACTTC. The full variable domain, in which reference TRBV18 and TRBJ2-7 provide the parts outside the CDR3, is NAGVMQNPRHLVRRRGQEARLRCSPMKGHSHVYWYRQLPEEGLKFMVYLQKENIIDESGMPKERFSAEFPKEGPSILRIQQVVRGDSAAYFCASSPPDRDYEQYFGPGTRLTVT.

V is TRBV7-9 and J is TRBJ1-1; tentatively, D is TRBD1 (6 bases). Trimming left V 4 bases short and J 1 base short, with 10 bases between. The germline V gene has CDR1 SEHNR and CDR2 FQNEAQ (reference sequence). The CDR3 consists of 14 residues. The CDR3 region has the DNA TGTGCCAGCAGCTCCGGACAGTCGAACACTGAAGCTTTCTTT. Amino acids: CASSSGQSNTEAFF.

The gene calls are TRBV11-2 and TRBJ2-1, with TRBD1 matching 9 bases. J lost 8 bases, V lost 5 bases, and 4 bases had no gene match. The germline V gene has CDR1 SGHAT and CDR2 FQNNGV. The CDR3 loop spans 13 amino acids. CDR3 sequence (DNA): TGTGCCAGCAGCCCGGGGACAGGGTATGAGCAGTTCTTC. The encoded protein is CASSPGTGYEQFF. The variable domain in full, with the rest retrieved from reference TRBV11-2 and TRBJ2-1, is EAGVAQSPRYKIIEKRQSVAFWCNPISGHATLYWYQQILGQGPKLLIQFQNNGVVDDSQLPKDRFSAERLKGVDSTLKIQPAKLEDSAVYLCASSPGTGYEQFFGPGTRLTVL.

Points on this clone: Other DNA sequences of this sample code for an identical CDR3. The rearrangement links TRBV6-7 to TRBJ1-5; no reliable D call. TRBV6-7 is labeled an ORF, and its function is uncertain. There are 14 residues in the CDR3. V was pared by 9 bases and J by 0 bases, with 12 bases between. CDR3 protein: CARVQGNSNQPQHF. CDR3 coding DNA: TGTGCCAGAGTACAAGGGAATAGCAATCAGCCCCAGCATTTT.

This clone has only one observation. This chain connects TRBV9 to TRBJ2-5; the D is unclear. The CDR3 is 15 amino acids. Looked up from germline, CDR1 is SGDLS and CDR2 is YYNGEE. Trimming stripped 0 bases from V and 5 bases from J, with 14 bases between. The CDR3 DNA is TGTGCCAGCAGCGTAGCCCCCGACTCCAGTGAGACCCAGTACTTC. Translated, it gives CASSVAPDSSETQYF.

The rearrangement links TRBV7-8 to TRBJ2-7; the D gene could be TRBD1 or TRBD2 (5 bases each). The V gene's germline CDR1 is SGHVS and CDR2 FQNEAQ. Trimming removed 4 bases at V and 2 bases at J, with 12 bases between. The CDR3 totals 14 residues. CDR3 amino acids: CASSSQTAAYEQYF. CDR3 DNA sequence: TGTGCCAGCAGCTCTCAGACAGCGGCCTACGAGCAGTACTTC. The complete variable domain, with remaining parts taken from reference TRBV7-8 and TRBJ2-7, reads GAGVSQSPRYKVAKRGQDVALRCDPISGHVSLFWYQQALGQGPEFLTYFQNEAQLDKSGLPSDRFFAERPEGSVSTLKIQRTQQEDSAVYLCASSSQTAAYEQYFGPGTRLTVT.

This clone was seen a few times. The chain recombines TRBV7-8 with TRBJ2-5; 8 nucleotides match TRBD1. The germline gives CDR1 SGHVS, CDR2 FQNEAQ. This CDR3 comprises 14 residues. Trimming removed 5 bases from V and 4 bases from J; junction bases left unmatched: 6. The CDR3 sequence is CASSTRGRGETQYF. The CDR3 nucleotides are TGTGCCAGCAGCACCAGGGGGCGCGGAGAGACCCAGTACTTC.

This chain uses TRBV10-3 with TRBJ1-2; no reliable D call. The V end lost 4 bases, the J end lost 4 bases, and 13 bases lay between the germline ends. This CDR3 has 14 amino acids. Germline V gene sequence: CDR1 ENHRY, CDR2 SYGVKD. CDR3 protein: CAISANSFLYGYTF. The CDR3 nucleotides read TGTGCCATCAGTGCTAACAGCTTTCTCTATGGCTACACCTTC.

The CDR3 DNA sequence: TGCACCAGCAGCCAAGATAGCCGTCTAGGGACCTACGAGCAGTACTTC. Translation: CTSSQDSRLGTYEQYF. The chain joins TRBV1 to TRBJ2-7. TRBV1 is described as a pseudogene. The CDR3 is made up of 16 amino acids.